Listed below are T cell receptor beta chains from one sample, sequenced in a study of OX40 agonist ivuxolimab in advanced cancers. This table comes from immunoSEQ multiplex PCR, and its TCRdb copy is limited to in-frame clones, with some not included. The sample has tens of thousands of clones, approximately 86% seen once. The source material was CD4+ or CD8+ T cells sorted from blood, sampled in a trial of the OX40 agonist ivuxolimab. The origin of the receptors is an adult with an advanced solid tumor such as melanoma, head and neck, liver or kidney cancer. CDR3s include the opening cysteine and the closing phenylalanine or tryptophan. D genes are given only for firm matches. Clone size is not always given. Where it is, it says once, few, many or a class for expanded clones.

J gene: TRBJ1-5
V gene: TRBV27
clone size: .
D gene: .
CDR3 DNA: TGTGCCAGCCGCGGGACGTTCCTGAATCAGCCCCAGCATTTT
CDR3 protein: CASRGTFLNQPQHF

J gene: TRBJ1-5
V gene: TRBV21-1
clone size: .
D gene: .
CDR3 DNA: TGTGCCAGCAGCAAAGGGCCCGCATGCAATCAGCCCCAGCATTTT
CDR3 protein: CASSKGPACNQPQHF

J gene: TRBJ1-2
V gene: TRBV28
clone size: .
D gene: TRBD1
CDR3 DNA: TGTGCCAGCAATGACAGGGTCTATGGCTACACCTTC
CDR3 protein: CASNDRVYGYTF

J gene: TRBJ1-5
V gene: TRBV28
clone size: .
D gene: TRBD1
CDR3 DNA: TGTGCCAGCAGACCCCGGGACAGGGCTAATCAGCCCCAGCATTTT
CDR3 protein: CASRPRDRANQPQHF

J gene: TRBJ2-7
V gene: TRBV2
clone size: .
D gene: .
CDR3 DNA: TGTGCCAGCAGTGGGGAACTTCTCTACGAGCAGTACTTC
CDR3 protein: CASSGELLYEQYF

J gene: TRBJ1-2
V gene: TRBV6-5
clone size: few
D gene: TRBD1
CDR3 DNA: TGTGCCAGCAGTTCCCAGGGACAGGGACACAATGGCTACACCTTC
CDR3 protein: CASSSQGQGHNGYTF

J gene: TRBJ1-5
V gene: TRBV30
clone size: .
D gene: .
CDR3 DNA: TGTGCCTGGAGCCACGGACAGAGCAATCAGCCCCAGCATTTT
CDR3 protein: CAWSHGQSNQPQHF

J gene: TRBJ1-4
V gene: TRBV7-9
clone size: .
D gene: TRBD1
CDR3 DNA: TGTGCCAGCAGCCTACAGCATCCCGGGACAGGGTCGGGTGAAAAACTGTTTTTT
CDR3 protein: CASSLQHPGTGSGEKLFF

J gene: TRBJ1-4
V gene: TRBV7-8
clone size: .
D gene: .
CDR3 DNA: TGTGCCAGCAGCTGGGACGGCGGACTGTTTTTT
CDR3 protein: CASSWDGGLFF

J gene: TRBJ1-6
V gene: TRBV19
clone size: .
D gene: .
CDR3 DNA: TGTGCCAGTAGTATTACAGGGCCAAGGTCACCCCTCCACTTT
CDR3 protein: CASSITGPRSPLHF

J gene: TRBJ2-2
V gene: TRBV27
clone size: .
D gene: .
CDR3 DNA: TGTGCCAGCAGTTCCCGACAAGTGCGGGAGCTGTTTTTT
CDR3 protein: CASSSRQVRELFF

J gene: TRBJ2-7
V gene: TRBV5-1
clone size: .
D gene: TRBD1
CDR3 DNA: TGCGCCAGCAGCGTACCAACAGGGGCTGAACAGTACTTC
CDR3 protein: CASSVPTGAEQYF

J gene: TRBJ2-5
V gene: TRBV30
clone size: .
D gene: .
CDR3 DNA: TGTGCCTGGAGTGTAGGGCAGCGAGACTCCAAAGAGACCCAGTACTTC
CDR3 protein: CAWSVGQRDSKETQYF

J gene: TRBJ2-7
V gene: TRBV10-3
clone size: .
D gene: TRBD2
CDR3 DNA: TGTGCCATCAAGTCGACTCCCAGGGAGGGAGAGCAGTACTTC
CDR3 protein: CAIKSTPREGEQYF

J gene: TRBJ1-5
V gene: TRBV28
clone size: .
D gene: TRBD1
CDR3 DNA: TGTGCCAGCAGTTTATTGAACAGGGGACAACCTGCGGGTCAGCATTTT
CDR3 protein: CASSLLNRGQPAGQHF

J gene: TRBJ1-3
V gene: TRBV19
clone size: few
D gene: .
CDR3 DNA: TGTGCCAGTAGAGTGGACTTACGCTCTGGAAACACCATATATTTT
CDR3 protein: CASRVDLRSGNTIYF

J gene: TRBJ2-7
V gene: TRBV11-2
clone size: .
D gene: .
CDR3 DNA: TGTGCCAGCAGCCCCGGTATCGAGAGCTCCTACGAGCAGTACTTC
CDR3 protein: CASSPGIESSYEQYF

J gene: TRBJ2-4
V gene: TRBV5-1
clone size: once
D gene: .
CDR3 DNA: TGCGCCAGCAGCTTGGAGCAGGGAAGGCGGAACATTCAGTACTTC
CDR3 protein: CASSLEQGRRNIQYF

J gene: TRBJ1-6
V gene: TRBV30
clone size: once
D gene: .
CDR3 DNA: TGTGCCTGGTCCCACATGGGGGGGGCTAATTCACCCCTCCACTTT
CDR3 protein: CAWSHMGGANSPLHF

J gene: TRBJ1-2
V gene: TRBV30
clone size: .
D gene: .
CDR3 DNA: TGTGCCTGGAGCTCGTTGGGGGCGCGGGACTATGGCTACACCTTC
CDR3 protein: CAWSSLGARDYGYTF

J gene: TRBJ2-3
V gene: TRBV7-2
clone size: .
D gene: TRBD2
CDR3 DNA: TGTGCCAGCAGCTTAAGAGCGGGGGACACAGATACGCAGTATTTT
CDR3 protein: CASSLRAGDTDTQYF

J gene: TRBJ2-2
V gene: TRBV27
clone size: .
D gene: TRBD1
CDR3 DNA: TGTGCCAGCAGTTCTCCCGGGACAGGGGGATCAGGGGAGCTGTTTTTT
CDR3 protein: CASSSPGTGGSGELFF

J gene: TRBJ1-6
V gene: TRBV28
clone size: once
D gene: TRBD1
CDR3 DNA: TGTGCCAGCAGTTGGCCGGGACAGGGGAATTCACCCCTCCACTTT
CDR3 protein: CASSWPGQGNSPLHF

J gene: TRBJ2-3
V gene: TRBV5-5
clone size: .
D gene: TRBD1
CDR3 DNA: TGTGCCAGCAACCAGGGGGACACAGATACGCAGTATTTT
CDR3 protein: CASNQGDTDTQYF

J gene: TRBJ2-3
V gene: TRBV7-9
clone size: .
D gene: .
CDR3 DNA: TGTGCCAGCAGCCCGGGGTTAGATACGCAGTATTTT
CDR3 protein: CASSPGLDTQYF

J gene: TRBJ2-7
V gene: TRBV28
clone size: .
D gene: TRBD2
CDR3 DNA: TGTGCCAGCAGTCAATCGGGACTAGCGGACTACGAGCAGTACTTC
CDR3 protein: CASSQSGLADYEQYF

J gene: TRBJ1-5
V gene: TRBV6-7
clone size: .
D gene: TRBD1
CDR3 DNA: TGTGCCAGCAGTTCACGGACAGGGGAGATTCAGCCCCAGCATTTT
CDR3 protein: CASSSRTGEIQPQHF

J gene: TRBJ2-5
V gene: TRBV7-3
clone size: .
D gene: .
CDR3 DNA: TGTGCCAGCAGTCGATCAAATCAAGAGACCCAGTACTTC
CDR3 protein: CASSRSNQETQYF

J gene: TRBJ2-1
V gene: TRBV27
clone size: .
D gene: .
CDR3 DNA: TGTGCCAGCAGTCGGGGGGGACAGGGCTCCTACAATGAGCAGTTCTTC
CDR3 protein: CASSRGGQGSYNEQFF

J gene: TRBJ2-7
V gene: TRBV18
clone size: .
D gene: TRBD1
CDR3 DNA: TGTGCCAGCTCACCGGGACAGGGGGCCCCAAGCTCCTACGAGCAGTACTTC
CDR3 protein: CASSPGQGAPSSYEQYF

J gene: TRBJ1-6
V gene: TRBV6-5
clone size: .
D gene: TRBD1
CDR3 DNA: TGTGCCAGCAGTTACTCGGGGACAGGGGGAAACCCCCTCCACTTT
CDR3 protein: CASSYSGTGGNPLHF

J gene: TRBJ2-2
V gene: TRBV9
clone size: .
D gene: .
CDR3 DNA: TGTGCCAGCACCTTGGACCTTACCGGGGAGCTGTTTTTT
CDR3 protein: CASTLDLTGELFF

J gene: TRBJ1-1
V gene: TRBV5-1
clone size: .
D gene: .
CDR3 DNA: TGCGCCAGCATGGCGCAGGGGATGACTGAAGCTTTCTTT
CDR3 protein: CASMAQGMTEAFF

J gene: TRBJ1-2
V gene: TRBV28
clone size: once
D gene: .
CDR3 DNA: TGTGCCGGGGGGCTCCCGGCCAGGAATGGCTACACCTTC
CDR3 protein: CAGGLPARNGYTF

J gene: TRBJ2-2
V gene: TRBV5-1
clone size: .
D gene: TRBD2
CDR3 DNA: TGCGCCAGCAGCTTGGGACTAGCGGGAGCAACCGGGGAGCTGTTTTTT
CDR3 protein: CASSLGLAGATGELFF

J gene: TRBJ1-5
V gene: TRBV28
clone size: .
D gene: .
CDR3 DNA: TGTGCCAGCAAAAACCCCCCCCAGCCCCAGCATTTT
CDR3 protein: CASKNPPQPQHF

J gene: TRBJ1-4
V gene: TRBV7-9
clone size: .
D gene: .
CDR3 DNA: TGTGCCAGCAGCTTACAGGGCACAACTAATGAAAAACTGTTTTTT
CDR3 protein: CASSLQGTTNEKLFF

J gene: TRBJ2-3
V gene: TRBV6-1
clone size: once
D gene: .
CDR3 DNA: TGTGCCAGCAGCGTCACCTCTTCCACAGATACGCAGTATTTT
CDR3 protein: CASSVTSSTDTQYF

J gene: TRBJ2-7
V gene: TRBV7-2
clone size: .
D gene: TRBD2
CDR3 DNA: TGTGCCAGCAGCTGGCCCGGACTAGCGGCCGAGCAGTACTTC
CDR3 protein: CASSWPGLAAEQYF

J gene: TRBJ2-6
V gene: TRBV19
clone size: .
D gene: .
CDR3 DNA: TGTGCCAGTAGTATAGCCGGGACGTTCCCCTCTGGGGCCAACGTCCTGACTTTC
CDR3 protein: CASSIAGTFPSGANVLTF

J gene: TRBJ2-3
V gene: TRBV18
clone size: .
D gene: TRBD1
CDR3 DNA: TGTGCCAGCTCACCACGTTCCGGGACAGGGCAAGATACGCAGTATTTT
CDR3 protein: CASSPRSGTGQDTQYF

J gene: TRBJ2-1
V gene: TRBV7-9
clone size: .
D gene: TRBD2
CDR3 DNA: TGTGCCAGCAGCCTTCTTTTTCGGGGGGGCAATGAGCAGTTCTTC
CDR3 protein: CASSLLFRGGNEQFF

J gene: TRBJ2-7
V gene: TRBV11-2
clone size: .
D gene: TRBD1
CDR3 DNA: TGTGCCAGCAGCTTAGGACAGGGGGCTTACGAGCAGTACTTC
CDR3 protein: CASSLGQGAYEQYF

J gene: TRBJ1-3
V gene: TRBV7-9
clone size: .
D gene: TRBD1
CDR3 DNA: TGTGCCAGCAGCTCCGGGACAGACTCTGGAAACACCATATATTTT
CDR3 protein: CASSSGTDSGNTIYF

J gene: TRBJ2-2
V gene: TRBV5-1
clone size: .
D gene: .
CDR3 DNA: TGCGCCAGCAGCATAAAATCCGGGACCGGGGAGCTGCTTTTT
CDR3 protein: CASSIKSGTGELLF

J gene: TRBJ2-5
V gene: TRBV7-7
clone size: .
D gene: TRBD1
CDR3 DNA: TGTGCTAGCAGCTCGACAGGGGGTGGAGAGACCCAGTACTTC
CDR3 protein: CASSSTGGGETQYF

J gene: TRBJ2-7
V gene: TRBV10-3
clone size: .
D gene: TRBD2
CDR3 DNA: TGTGCCACCAGGGGTAGCGGGAGTCCTTACGAGCAGTACTTC
CDR3 protein: CATRGSGSPYEQYF